A selection of T cell receptor beta chains follows, all from one sample in a study of blood T cell repertoires in COVID-19. Clones were sequenced by immunoSEQ multiplex PCR, and TCRdb holds only the in-frame ones, with some missing. The sample has around 130,000 clones; around 81% are singletons. The sequencing sample was made of peripheral blood. The receptors here all came from a man aged 35 to 55 with active or convalescent COVID-19. The CDR3 runs from the conserved cysteine through the conserved F or W. D genes are given only for firm matches. Expanded clones are given a class, and other clones once, few, many or no size at all.

cdr3_nt cdr3_aa d_call j_call v_call clone_size cdr3_length
TGTGCCAGCAGCTTGCGGATACTAGCGGGGGCCGGGGGCAATGAGCAGTTCTTC CASSLRILAGAGGNEQFF TRBD2 TRBJ2-1 TRBV11-2 NA 18
TGTGCCAGCAGCCTATCCGGGACAGGGGATGGCTACACCTTC CASSLSGTGDGYTF TRBD1 TRBJ1-2 TRBV3-1/TRBV3-2 NA 14
TGTGCCAGCAGTTACTCGACGGGTGCAACTAATGAAAAACTGTTTTTT CASSYSTGATNEKLFF NA TRBJ1-4 TRBV6-5 NA 16
TGCGCCAGCAGCTCCAGAAGTAACTCCTACAATGAGCAGTTCTTC CASSSRSNSYNEQFF NA TRBJ2-1 TRBV5-1 NA 15
TGTGCCAGCAGCCAAGCCGGAGGGATTAGGACTGAAGCTTTCTTT CASSQAGGIRTEAFF NA TRBJ1-1 TRBV3-1/TRBV3-2 NA 15
TGTGCCAGCAGCTTGACTAGTCGGGAGACCCAGTACTTC CASSLTSRETQYF NA TRBJ2-5 TRBV7-2 NA 13
TGCGCCAGCAGCCAAGATCTTCAGGGGGCCTCTGGAAACACCATATATTTT CASSQDLQGASGNTIYF TRBD1 TRBJ1-3 TRBV4-1 few 17
TGTGCCAGCAGCTTAGGCGGAGACCGCACAGATACGCAGTATTTT CASSLGGDRTDTQYF NA TRBJ2-3 TRBV7-9 NA 15
TGTGTCAGAAGCTTATCCAAACGGGACACTGAAGCTTTCTTT CVRSLSKRDTEAFF NA TRBJ1-1 TRBV7-5 NA 14
TGCGCCAGCAGCGCTAGCGGGAGAGAGACCCAGTACTTC CASSASGRETQYF TRBD2 TRBJ2-5 TRBV23-1 NA 13
TGTGCCAGCAGCGTAGTGGCAGGGTCGAGGGGCTACACCTTC CASSVVAGSRGYTF NA TRBJ1-2 TRBV9 NA 14
TGTGCCAGTACCTCGTGGGACAGGGGAAACACCATATATTTT CASTSWDRGNTIYF TRBD1 TRBJ1-3 TRBV19 NA 14
TGTGCCAGCAGCTCCAGGTCCCGCGGGGGTGCAGAGACCCAGTACTTC CASSSRSRGGAETQYF TRBD2 TRBJ2-5 TRBV9 many 16
TGCAGCGGGGCGAAAGATGAAAAACTGTTTTTT CSGAKDEKLFF NA TRBJ1-4 TRBV29-1 NA 11
TGTGCCGGCGACAGGCTAAACTATGGCTACACCTTC CAGDRLNYGYTF NA TRBJ1-2 TRBV2 NA 12
TGTGCCAGCAGCTTTATGCGGCAGACTCATGGCTACACCTTC CASSFMRQTHGYTF NA TRBJ1-2 TRBV11-2 NA 14
TGTGCCAGCAAAGGAGGCAGGTCAAGCTCCTACGAGCAGTACTTC CASKGGRSSSYEQYF NA TRBJ2-7 TRBV2 NA 15
TGTGCCATCAGACAAAAGGACAGCTCCTACGAGCAGTACTTC CAIRQKDSSYEQYF NA TRBJ2-7 TRBV10-3 NA 14
TGTGCCAGTAGTCTTGGACAGGGCTCCTACGAGCAGTACTTC CASSLGQGSYEQYF TRBD1 TRBJ2-7 TRBV19 NA 14
TGTGCCAGTACCCCGGCGGGGGAAAGCACAGATACGCAGTATTTT CASTPAGESTDTQYF TRBD2 TRBJ2-3 TRBV19 NA 15
TGCGCCAGCAGCTTGTGGCCGGGGACTGGGGGTAATGAAAAACTGTTTTTT CASSLWPGTGGNEKLFF NA TRBJ1-4 TRBV5-1 NA 17
TGTGCCAGCAGCTCAGCTGAAGCTGGGCGAACTGAAGCTTTCTTT CASSSAEAGRTEAFF NA TRBJ1-1 TRBV27 NA 15
TGCGCCAGCAGCCTTCAGGTGGCCGGGACCTACGAGCAGTACTTC CASSLQVAGTYEQYF NA TRBJ2-7 TRBV5-1 once 15
TGTGCCAGCAGCTTGAAGGGGCAAAAAGATCAGCCCCAGCATTTT CASSLKGQKDQPQHF NA TRBJ1-5 TRBV5-4 NA 15
TGCGCCAGCAGTGTTACGGGACTAGCCAACGAGCAGTACTTC CASSVTGLANEQYF TRBD2 TRBJ2-7 TRBV10-1 NA 14
TGTGCCAGCAGCGATAGGGGCGGCAATCAGCCCCAGCATTTT CASSDRGGNQPQHF NA TRBJ1-5 TRBV13 NA 14
TGTGCCAGCAGTCTCCGACTAGCGGGGTTAGGGGAGCAGTACTTC CASSLRLAGLGEQYF TRBD2 TRBJ2-7 TRBV6-2/TRBV6-3 NA 15